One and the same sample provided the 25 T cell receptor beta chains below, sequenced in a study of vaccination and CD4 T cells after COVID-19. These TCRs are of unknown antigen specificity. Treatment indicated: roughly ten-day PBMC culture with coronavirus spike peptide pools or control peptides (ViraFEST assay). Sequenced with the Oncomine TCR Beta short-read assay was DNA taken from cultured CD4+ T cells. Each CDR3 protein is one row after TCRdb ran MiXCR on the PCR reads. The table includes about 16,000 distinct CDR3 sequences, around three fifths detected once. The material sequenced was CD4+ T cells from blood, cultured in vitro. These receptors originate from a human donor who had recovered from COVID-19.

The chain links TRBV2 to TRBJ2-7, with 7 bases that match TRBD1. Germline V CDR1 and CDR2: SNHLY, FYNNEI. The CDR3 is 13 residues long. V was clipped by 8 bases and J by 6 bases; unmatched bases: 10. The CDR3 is CASESGPGGEQYF. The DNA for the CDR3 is TGTGCCAGCGAGAGCGGCCCAGGGGGCGAGCAGTACTTC. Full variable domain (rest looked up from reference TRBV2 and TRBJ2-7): EPEVTQTPSHQVTQMGQEVILRCVPISNHLYFYWYRQILGQKVEFLVSFYNNEISEKSEIFDDQFSVERPDGSNFTLKIRSTKLEDSAMYFCASESGPGGEQYFGPGTRLTVT.

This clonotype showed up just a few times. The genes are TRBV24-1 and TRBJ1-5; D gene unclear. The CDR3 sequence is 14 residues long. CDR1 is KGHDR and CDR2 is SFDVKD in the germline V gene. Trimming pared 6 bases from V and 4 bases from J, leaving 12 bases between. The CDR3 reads CATSLGGRNQPQHF. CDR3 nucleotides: TGTGCCACCAGTCTCGGAGGGCGAAATCAGCCCCAGCATTTT.

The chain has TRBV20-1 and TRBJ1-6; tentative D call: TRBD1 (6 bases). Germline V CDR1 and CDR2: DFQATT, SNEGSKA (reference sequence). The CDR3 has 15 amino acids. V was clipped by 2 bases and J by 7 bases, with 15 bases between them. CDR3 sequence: CSARLDNRENSPLHF. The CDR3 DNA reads TGCAGTGCTAGATTGGATAACAGGGAGAATTCACCCCTCCACTTT.

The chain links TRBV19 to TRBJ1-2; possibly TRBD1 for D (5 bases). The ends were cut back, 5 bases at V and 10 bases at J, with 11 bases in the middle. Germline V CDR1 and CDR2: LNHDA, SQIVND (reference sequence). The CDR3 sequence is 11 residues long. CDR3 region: CASSLSRVYTF. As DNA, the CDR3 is TGTGCCAGTAGTTTGTCCAGGGTCTACACCTTC.

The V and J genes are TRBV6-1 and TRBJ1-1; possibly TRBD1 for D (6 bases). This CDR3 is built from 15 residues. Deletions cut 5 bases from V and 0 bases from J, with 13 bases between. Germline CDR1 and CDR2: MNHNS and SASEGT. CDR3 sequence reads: CASSPSQGLNTEAFF. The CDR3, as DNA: TGTGCCAGCAGTCCATCACAGGGATTGAACACTGAAGCTTTCTTT.

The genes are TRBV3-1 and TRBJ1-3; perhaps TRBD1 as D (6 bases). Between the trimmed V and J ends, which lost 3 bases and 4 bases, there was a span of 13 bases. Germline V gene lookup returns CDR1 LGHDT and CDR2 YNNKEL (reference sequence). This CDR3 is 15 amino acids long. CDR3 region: CASSQMGAEGNTIYF. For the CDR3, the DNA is TGTGCCAGCAGCCAGATGGGGGCGGAGGGAAACACCATATATTTT.

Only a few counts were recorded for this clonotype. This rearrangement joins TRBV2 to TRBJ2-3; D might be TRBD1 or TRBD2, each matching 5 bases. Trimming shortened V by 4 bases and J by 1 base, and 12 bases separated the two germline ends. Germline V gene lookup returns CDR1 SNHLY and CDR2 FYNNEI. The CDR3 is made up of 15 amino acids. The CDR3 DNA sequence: TGTGCCAGCAGTGGAGGGGCGGCGGGCACAGATACGCAGTATTTT. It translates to CASSGGAAGTDTQYF.

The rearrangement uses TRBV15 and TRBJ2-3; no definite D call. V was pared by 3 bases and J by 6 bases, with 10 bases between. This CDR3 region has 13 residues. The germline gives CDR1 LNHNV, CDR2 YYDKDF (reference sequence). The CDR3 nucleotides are TGTGCCACCAGCAGTGACCGATCGGATACGCAGTATTTT. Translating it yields CATSSDRSDTQYF.

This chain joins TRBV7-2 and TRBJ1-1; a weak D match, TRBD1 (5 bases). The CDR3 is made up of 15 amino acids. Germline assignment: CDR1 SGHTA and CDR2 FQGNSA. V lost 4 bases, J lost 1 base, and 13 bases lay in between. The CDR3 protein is CASSYSGTGNTEAFF. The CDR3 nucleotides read TGTGCCAGCAGCTATTCCGGGACTGGGAACACTGAAGCTTTCTTT.

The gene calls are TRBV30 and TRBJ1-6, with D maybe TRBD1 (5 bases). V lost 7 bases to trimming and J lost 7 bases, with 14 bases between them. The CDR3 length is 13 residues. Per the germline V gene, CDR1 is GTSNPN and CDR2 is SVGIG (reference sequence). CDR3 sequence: CAYRDGRNSPLHF. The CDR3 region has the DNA TGTGCCTACCGGGACGGAAGAAATTCACCCCTCCACTTT.

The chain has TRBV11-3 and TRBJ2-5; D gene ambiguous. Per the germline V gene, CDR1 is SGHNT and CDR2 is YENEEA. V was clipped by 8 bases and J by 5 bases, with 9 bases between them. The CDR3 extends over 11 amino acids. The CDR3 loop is CASGVSETQYF. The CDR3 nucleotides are TGTGCCAGCGGGGTTTCGGAGACCCAGTACTTC.

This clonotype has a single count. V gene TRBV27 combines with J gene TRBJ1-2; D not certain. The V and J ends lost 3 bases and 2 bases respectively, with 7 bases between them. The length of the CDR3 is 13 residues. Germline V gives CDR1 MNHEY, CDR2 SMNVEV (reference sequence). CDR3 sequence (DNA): TGTGCCAGCAGTTTCAGCAGCAACTATGGCTACACCTTC. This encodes CASSFSSNYGYTF.

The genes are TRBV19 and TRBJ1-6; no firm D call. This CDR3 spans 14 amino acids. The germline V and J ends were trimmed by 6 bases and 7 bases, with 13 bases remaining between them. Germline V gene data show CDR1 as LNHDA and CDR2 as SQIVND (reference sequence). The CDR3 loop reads CASSQPGSNSPLHF. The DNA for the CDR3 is TGTGCCAGTAGCCAACCCGGATCAAATTCACCCCTCCACTTT.

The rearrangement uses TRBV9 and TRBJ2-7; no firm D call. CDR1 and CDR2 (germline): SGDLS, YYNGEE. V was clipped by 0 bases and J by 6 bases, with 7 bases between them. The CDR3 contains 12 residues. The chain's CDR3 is CASSVEVREQYF. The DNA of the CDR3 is TGTGCCAGCAGCGTAGAGGTCCGCGAGCAGTACTTC.

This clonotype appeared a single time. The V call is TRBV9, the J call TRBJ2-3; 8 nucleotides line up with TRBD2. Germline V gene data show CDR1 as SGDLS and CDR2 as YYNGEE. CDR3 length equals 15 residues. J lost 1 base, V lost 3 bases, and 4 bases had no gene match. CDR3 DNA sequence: TGTGCCAGCAGCGCCGAGGGACTAGGCACAGATACGCAGTATTTT. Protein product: CASSAEGLGTDTQYF.

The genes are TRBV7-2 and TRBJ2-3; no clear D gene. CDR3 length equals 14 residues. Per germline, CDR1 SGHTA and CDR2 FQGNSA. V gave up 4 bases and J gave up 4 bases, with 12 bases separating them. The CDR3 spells CASSYRTSADTQYF. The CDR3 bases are TGTGCCAGCAGCTACCGTACCAGCGCAGATACGCAGTATTTT.

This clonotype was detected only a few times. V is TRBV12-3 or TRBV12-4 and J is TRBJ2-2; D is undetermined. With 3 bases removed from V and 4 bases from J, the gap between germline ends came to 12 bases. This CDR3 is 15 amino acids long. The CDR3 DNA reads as TGTGCCAGCAGTTTGAGTGGGCTGGGCACCGGGGAGCTGTTTTTT. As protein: CASSLSGLGTGELFF.

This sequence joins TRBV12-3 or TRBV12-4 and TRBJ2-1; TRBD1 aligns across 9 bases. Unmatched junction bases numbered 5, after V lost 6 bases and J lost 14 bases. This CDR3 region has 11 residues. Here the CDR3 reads CASRAGTGKFF. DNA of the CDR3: TGTGCCAGCAGGGCCGGGACAGGGAAGTTCTTC.

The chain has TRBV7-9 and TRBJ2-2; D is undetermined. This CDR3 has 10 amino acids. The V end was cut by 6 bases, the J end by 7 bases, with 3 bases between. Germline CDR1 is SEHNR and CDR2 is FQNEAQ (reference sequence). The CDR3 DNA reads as TGTGCCAGCAGTGACGGGGAGCTGTTTTTT. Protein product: CASSDGELFF.

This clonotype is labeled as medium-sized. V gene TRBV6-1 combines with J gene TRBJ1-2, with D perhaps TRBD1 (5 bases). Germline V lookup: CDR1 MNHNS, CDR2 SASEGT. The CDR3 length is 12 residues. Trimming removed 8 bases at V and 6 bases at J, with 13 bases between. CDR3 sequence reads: CASAGQVDGYTF. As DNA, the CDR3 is TGTGCCAGCGCCGGACAAGTTGATGGCTACACCTTC.

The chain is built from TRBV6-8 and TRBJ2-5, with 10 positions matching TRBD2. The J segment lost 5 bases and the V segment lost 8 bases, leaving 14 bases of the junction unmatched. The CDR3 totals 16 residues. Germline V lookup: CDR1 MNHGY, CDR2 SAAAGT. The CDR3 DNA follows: TGTGCCAGCGCTCAGCGAGCACTAGCGGGACCGGAGACCCAGTACTTC. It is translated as CASAQRALAGPETQYF.

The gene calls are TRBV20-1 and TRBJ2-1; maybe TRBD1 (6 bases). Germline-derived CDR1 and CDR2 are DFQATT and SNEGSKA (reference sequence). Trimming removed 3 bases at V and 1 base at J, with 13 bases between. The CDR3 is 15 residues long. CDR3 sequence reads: CSASFGQRSYNEQFF. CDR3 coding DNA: TGCAGTGCTAGCTTCGGACAGCGTTCCTACAATGAGCAGTTCTTC.

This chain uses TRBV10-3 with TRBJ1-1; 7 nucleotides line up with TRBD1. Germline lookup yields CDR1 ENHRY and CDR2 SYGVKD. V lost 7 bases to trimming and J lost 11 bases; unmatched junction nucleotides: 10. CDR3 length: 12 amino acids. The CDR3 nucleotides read TGTGCCATCACCGACCAGGGGGAGGGTGCTTTCTTT. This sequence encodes CAITDQGEGAFF.

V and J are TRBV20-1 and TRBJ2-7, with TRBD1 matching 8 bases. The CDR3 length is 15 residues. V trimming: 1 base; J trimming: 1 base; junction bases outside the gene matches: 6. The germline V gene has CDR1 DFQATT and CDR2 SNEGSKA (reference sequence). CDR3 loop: CSARGGTGFSYEQYF. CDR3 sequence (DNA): TGCAGTGCTAGAGGGGGGACAGGTTTTTCCTACGAGCAGTACTTC.

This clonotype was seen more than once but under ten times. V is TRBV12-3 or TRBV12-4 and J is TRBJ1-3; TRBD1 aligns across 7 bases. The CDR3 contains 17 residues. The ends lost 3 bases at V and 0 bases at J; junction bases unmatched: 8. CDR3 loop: CASSFRAGGYSGNTIYF. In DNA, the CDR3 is TGTGCCAGCAGTTTCAGGGCAGGGGGATACTCTGGAAACACCATATATTTT.